A selection of T cell receptor beta chains follows, all from one sample in a study of T cell repertoires in cytomegalovirus infection. No cognate antigen is known for these TCRs. A single record per CDR3 protein comes from TCRdb applying MiXCR to the reads. The table has around 99,000 distinct CDR3 sequences, 25% to 35% seen once. Material: CD8+ T cells from cultured PBMCs, obtained from culture after CMV antigen stimulation. The receptors here all came from a human donor in good health (CMV status not recorded). Some clones in this sample may be carry-over from other donors' samples. CDR3s include the opening cysteine and the closing phenylalanine or tryptophan. The D gene is left open where the match is weak. Where a row states a size, it is once, few, many or the class of an expanded clone; other rows omit it.

d_call: -
v_call: TRBV29-1
j_call: TRBJ1-1
clone_size: few
cdr3_nt: TGCAGCGTTGACGGGGGGCCAGTTGGAGAAGCTTTCTTT
cdr3_aa: CSVDGGPVGEAFF

d_call: -
v_call: TRBV7-2
j_call: TRBJ2-7
clone_size: few
cdr3_nt: TGTGCCAGCAGCTTAGAGTTTTGGGGCGGGGGCGCATACGAGCAGTACTTC
cdr3_aa: CASSLEFWGGGAYEQYF

d_call: -
v_call: TRBV27
j_call: TRBJ2-1
clone_size: few
cdr3_nt: TGTGCCAGCAGTTTGAAGGGAGCGAATGAGCAGTTCTTC
cdr3_aa: CASSLKGANEQFF

d_call: -
v_call: TRBV14
j_call: TRBJ1-2
clone_size: -
cdr3_nt: TGTGCCAGCAGCCTCAGGGCTGGCTATGGCTACACCTTC
cdr3_aa: CASSLRAGYGYTF

d_call: TRBD1
v_call: TRBV7-2
j_call: TRBJ2-2
clone_size: few
cdr3_nt: TGTGCCACCCTCGGCCATCAGGGGGTAGGAGGCGGGGAGCTGTTTTTT
cdr3_aa: CATLGHQGVGGGELFF

d_call: -
v_call: TRBV5-6
j_call: TRBJ1-1
clone_size: few
cdr3_nt: TGTGCCAGCAGCTGGGTTGGTGGGAGGAACACTGAAGCTTTCTTT
cdr3_aa: CASSWVGGRNTEAFF

d_call: -
v_call: TRBV27
j_call: TRBJ2-1
clone_size: few
cdr3_nt: TGTGCCAGCAGTATAAGGGGGGGAAACCTCAATGAGCAGTTCTTC
cdr3_aa: CASSIRGGNLNEQFF

d_call: TRBD1
v_call: TRBV12-3/TRBV12-4
j_call: TRBJ1-2
clone_size: -
cdr3_nt: TGTGCCAGTAGGGACAGGGATGGCTACACCTTC
cdr3_aa: CASRDRDGYTF

d_call: TRBD2
v_call: TRBV7-2
j_call: TRBJ2-5
clone_size: many
cdr3_nt: TGTGCCAGCAGCTCCCACCACCTGGGGCTAGCGGGGGGCCCACAGACCCAGTACTTC
cdr3_aa: CASSSHHLGLAGGPQTQYF

d_call: -
v_call: TRBV20-1
j_call: TRBJ2-5
clone_size: -
cdr3_nt: TGCAGTGCCGCCCAGGGTCCGGGGGCGGGGGAGACCCAGTACTTC
cdr3_aa: CSAAQGPGAGETQYF

d_call: TRBD2
v_call: TRBV6-4
j_call: TRBJ2-1
clone_size: few
cdr3_nt: TGTGCCAGCAGTGGGACTAGCGGGGGACACAATGAGCAGTTCTTC
cdr3_aa: CASSGTSGGHNEQFF

d_call: -
v_call: TRBV20-1
j_call: TRBJ2-3
clone_size: few
cdr3_nt: TGCAGTGCTAGAGAGACAGACAAGATTCCTAGCACAGATACGCAGTATTTT
cdr3_aa: CSARETDKIPSTDTQYF

d_call: -
v_call: TRBV2
j_call: TRBJ2-7
clone_size: -
cdr3_nt: TGTGCCAGCAGTGAAGGCCTGAATTTCTACGAGCAGTACTTC
cdr3_aa: CASSEGLNFYEQYF

d_call: -
v_call: TRBV7-2
j_call: TRBJ2-1
clone_size: many
cdr3_nt: TGTGCCAGCAGCTTAGTACCGGGGGGCTTTGAGCAGTTCTTC
cdr3_aa: CASSLVPGGFEQFF

d_call: TRBD2
v_call: TRBV12-3/TRBV12-4
j_call: TRBJ2-5
clone_size: few
cdr3_nt: TGTGCCAGCAGGAGCAGCGGGGGGGCTCAAGAGACCCAGTACTTC
cdr3_aa: CASRSSGGAQETQYF

d_call: -
v_call: TRBV7-6
j_call: TRBJ2-5
clone_size: many
cdr3_nt: TGTGCCAGCAGCTTGAACGGGCCTCAAGAGACCCAGTACTTC
cdr3_aa: CASSLNGPQETQYF

d_call: -
v_call: TRBV5-6
j_call: TRBJ2-1
clone_size: many
cdr3_nt: TGTGCCAGCAGCTTGGATCTACACAATGAGCAGTTCTTC
cdr3_aa: CASSLDLHNEQFF

d_call: TRBD1
v_call: TRBV6-2/TRBV6-3
j_call: TRBJ2-7
clone_size: -
cdr3_nt: TGTGCCAGCAGTACCCGGACAGGGACCTACGAGCAGTACTTC
cdr3_aa: CASSTRTGTYEQYF

d_call: -
v_call: TRBV5-4
j_call: TRBJ1-1
clone_size: -
cdr3_nt: TGTGCCAGCAGCCGGGACGGCTACATGAACACTGAAGCTTTCTTT
cdr3_aa: CASSRDGYMNTEAFF

d_call: TRBD2
v_call: TRBV27
j_call: TRBJ2-1
clone_size: few
cdr3_nt: TGTGCCAGCACCATGTCTAGCGGGGGGGTAAATGAGCAGTTCTTC
cdr3_aa: CASTMSSGGVNEQFF

d_call: TRBD2
v_call: TRBV20-1
j_call: TRBJ2-1
clone_size: -
cdr3_nt: TGCAGTGCTAGAGGGTTGCTAGCGGGGGGAATCTTCAATGAGCAGTTCTTC
cdr3_aa: CSARGLLAGGIFNEQFF

d_call: TRBD1
v_call: TRBV19
j_call: TRBJ1-1
clone_size: many
cdr3_nt: TGTGCCAGTAGTATGGACAGGGGGAACACTGAAGCTTTCTTT
cdr3_aa: CASSMDRGNTEAFF

d_call: -
v_call: TRBV7-9
j_call: TRBJ1-5
clone_size: -
cdr3_nt: TGTGCCAGCAGCTTAGCGGTCGGCCTAAGCCAGCCCCAGCATTTT
cdr3_aa: CASSLAVGLSQPQHF

d_call: TRBD2
v_call: TRBV14
j_call: TRBJ2-7
clone_size: few
cdr3_nt: TGTGCCAGCAGCCAAGATTCGACCCAGCGGGAATCCTACGAGCAGTACTTC
cdr3_aa: CASSQDSTQRESYEQYF

d_call: TRBD2
v_call: TRBV5-6
j_call: TRBJ2-1
clone_size: many
cdr3_nt: TGTGCCAGCAGCCCAACCGGGACTAGCGGGATTTACTCCTACAATGAGCAGTTCTTC
cdr3_aa: CASSPTGTSGIYSYNEQFF

d_call: -
v_call: TRBV6-1
j_call: TRBJ1-1
clone_size: -
cdr3_nt: TGTGCCAGCAGTCCTCTGGGGGTAGCCTCGAACACTGAAGCTTTCTTT
cdr3_aa: CASSPLGVASNTEAFF

d_call: -
v_call: TRBV2
j_call: TRBJ2-3
clone_size: few
cdr3_nt: TGTGCCAGTCAAGGACTGCTGGCAGATACGCAGTATTTT
cdr3_aa: CASQGLLADTQYF

d_call: -
v_call: TRBV12-3/TRBV12-4
j_call: TRBJ1-5
clone_size: -
cdr3_nt: TGTGCCAGCAGCCATGACAGGAATCAGCCCCAGCATTTT
cdr3_aa: CASSHDRNQPQHF

d_call: -
v_call: TRBV19
j_call: TRBJ1-4
clone_size: -
cdr3_nt: TGTGCCAGTAGTATAACAGACCCTAATGAAAAACTGTTTTTT
cdr3_aa: CASSITDPNEKLFF

d_call: TRBD2
v_call: TRBV6-5
j_call: TRBJ2-7
clone_size: many
cdr3_nt: TGTGCCAGCAGATTACTAGCGGGGGGTTTCTACGAGCAGTACTTC
cdr3_aa: CASRLLAGGFYEQYF

d_call: -
v_call: TRBV2
j_call: TRBJ2-3
clone_size: -
cdr3_nt: TGTGCCAGCAGTGAAAGGGGGACGGGAAGCACAGATACGCAGTATTTT
cdr3_aa: CASSERGTGSTDTQYF

d_call: -
v_call: TRBV27
j_call: TRBJ2-7
clone_size: -
cdr3_nt: TGTGCCAGCAGTTTATTCGGACGCCTGAGGAACTACGAGCAGTACTTC
cdr3_aa: CASSLFGRLRNYEQYF

d_call: -
v_call: TRBV28
j_call: TRBJ1-1
clone_size: -
cdr3_nt: TGTGCCAGCAGGGGGGCTTCGTACACTGAAGCTTTCTTT
cdr3_aa: CASRGASYTEAFF

d_call: -
v_call: TRBV27
j_call: TRBJ1-5
clone_size: many
cdr3_nt: TGTGCCAGCAGTTTGGGTGGGGGTCAGCCCCAGCATTTT
cdr3_aa: CASSLGGGQPQHF

d_call: -
v_call: TRBV7-2
j_call: TRBJ2-7
clone_size: many
cdr3_nt: TGTGCCAGCAGCTTAGTAGGGGTTTCGGACGAGCAGTACTTC
cdr3_aa: CASSLVGVSDEQYF

d_call: -
v_call: TRBV12-3/TRBV12-4
j_call: TRBJ1-5
clone_size: few
cdr3_nt: TGTGCCAGCAGTCCGGTCGGGCGTACGGGCAATCAGCCCCAGCATTTT
cdr3_aa: CASSPVGRTGNQPQHF

d_call: -
v_call: TRBV9
j_call: TRBJ2-7
clone_size: -
cdr3_nt: TGTGCCAGCAGCCCTTTCCCAGGGACCTACGAGCAGTACTTC
cdr3_aa: CASSPFPGTYEQYF

d_call: TRBD2
v_call: TRBV28
j_call: TRBJ2-1
clone_size: -
cdr3_nt: TGTGCCCGCAGTTTATTCGGAGGGGCCAGCGGGGATGAGCAGTTCTTC
cdr3_aa: CARSLFGGASGDEQFF

d_call: TRBD2
v_call: TRBV7-6
j_call: TRBJ2-5
clone_size: -
cdr3_nt: TGTGCCAGCAGCTTAGCGGGGACTAGCTATGAGACCCAGTACTTC
cdr3_aa: CASSLAGTSYETQYF

d_call: -
v_call: TRBV12-3/TRBV12-4
j_call: TRBJ1-1
clone_size: few
cdr3_nt: TGTGCCAGCAGTTTTGGGGGAATTGAAGCTTTCTTT
cdr3_aa: CASSFGGIEAFF

d_call: -
v_call: TRBV7-8
j_call: TRBJ1-5
clone_size: few
cdr3_nt: TGTGCCAGCAGCCCTGACAGGATTCAGCCCCAGCATTTT
cdr3_aa: CASSPDRIQPQHF

d_call: TRBD1
v_call: TRBV6-6
j_call: TRBJ2-3
clone_size: few
cdr3_nt: TGTGCCAGCAGCACTCAACCAAGGACCCGGGACAGGCCTTTTTCTAGCACAGATACGCAGTATTTT
cdr3_aa: CASSTQPRTRDRPFSSTDTQYF

d_call: TRBD1
v_call: TRBV5-6
j_call: TRBJ1-1
clone_size: few
cdr3_nt: TGTGCCAGCAGCTTAGGACAGGGCTCTGCTGAAGCTTTCTTT
cdr3_aa: CASSLGQGSAEAFF

d_call: TRBD1
v_call: TRBV12-3/TRBV12-4
j_call: TRBJ1-1
clone_size: -
cdr3_nt: TGTGCCAGCAGTTGGACAGGGGAAGCTTTCTTT
cdr3_aa: CASSWTGEAFF

d_call: -
v_call: TRBV5-6
j_call: TRBJ2-1
clone_size: many
cdr3_nt: TGTGCCAGCAGCTCTACGGGTGAGGGGTCCTACAATGAGCAGTTCTTC
cdr3_aa: CASSSTGEGSYNEQFF

d_call: -
v_call: TRBV7-9
j_call: TRBJ1-1
clone_size: few
cdr3_nt: TGTGCCAGCAGCTCAACAGATACTGAAGCTTTCTTT
cdr3_aa: CASSSTDTEAFF

d_call: -
v_call: TRBV6-5
j_call: TRBJ1-5
clone_size: many
cdr3_nt: TGTGCCAGCAGTTACTCGTCAGGCAGTAATCAGCCCCAGCATTTT
cdr3_aa: CASSYSSGSNQPQHF

d_call: -
v_call: TRBV7-7
j_call: TRBJ2-1
clone_size: many
cdr3_nt: TGTGCCAGCAGCTTAGGGGACATCTACAATGAGCAGTTCTTC
cdr3_aa: CASSLGDIYNEQFF

d_call: -
v_call: TRBV5-1
j_call: TRBJ1-2
clone_size: -
cdr3_nt: TGCGCCAGCAGCTGGAATTGGGCAGACAACTATGGCTACACCTTC
cdr3_aa: CASSWNWADNYGYTF

d_call: TRBD2
v_call: TRBV7-6
j_call: TRBJ2-3
clone_size: many
cdr3_nt: TGTGCCAGCAGCCTACTAGCGGGGGACGACCGAGCAGATACGCAGTATTTT
cdr3_aa: CASSLLAGDDRADTQYF

d_call: -
v_call: TRBV27
j_call: TRBJ2-3
clone_size: -
cdr3_nt: TGTGCCAGCAGTACGGGGTCGATGTCAGATACGCAGTATTTT
cdr3_aa: CASSTGSMSDTQYF

d_call: TRBD1
v_call: TRBV7-2
j_call: TRBJ1-6
clone_size: few
cdr3_nt: TGTGCCAGCAGCTTAGTATCGGGACAGAATAATTCACCCCTCCACTTT
cdr3_aa: CASSLVSGQNNSPLHF

d_call: TRBD2
v_call: TRBV11-3
j_call: TRBJ2-1
clone_size: -
cdr3_nt: TGTGCCAGCAGCTTAGAAGGGACTAGCTCAAACAATGAGCAGTTCTTC
cdr3_aa: CASSLEGTSSNNEQFF

d_call: -
v_call: TRBV20-1
j_call: TRBJ1-5
clone_size: -
cdr3_nt: TGCAGTGCTAGAGGGACAGACGGCGGCCAGCCCCAGCATTTT
cdr3_aa: CSARGTDGGQPQHF